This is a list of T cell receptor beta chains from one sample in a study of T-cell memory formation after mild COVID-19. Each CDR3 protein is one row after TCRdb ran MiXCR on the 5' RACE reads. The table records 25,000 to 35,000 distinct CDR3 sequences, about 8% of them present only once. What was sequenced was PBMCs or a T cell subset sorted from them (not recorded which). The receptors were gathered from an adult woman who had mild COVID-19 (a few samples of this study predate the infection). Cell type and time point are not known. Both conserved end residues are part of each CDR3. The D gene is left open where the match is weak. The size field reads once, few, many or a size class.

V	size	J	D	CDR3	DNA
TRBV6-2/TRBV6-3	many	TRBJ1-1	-	CASSTTGFNTEAFF	TGTGCCAGCAGTACTACAGGTTTCAACACTGAAGCTTTCTTT
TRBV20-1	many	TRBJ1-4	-	CSARDQNEKLFF	TGCAGTGCTAGAGACCAGAATGAAAAACTGTTTTTT
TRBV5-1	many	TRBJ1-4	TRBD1	CASSLDTGAGKLFF	TGCGCCAGCAGCTTGGATACAGGGGCCGGAAAACTGTTTTTT
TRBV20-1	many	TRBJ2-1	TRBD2	CSAFGTSGRGEQFF	TGCAGTGCTTTTGGGACTAGCGGAAGAGGTGAGCAGTTCTTC
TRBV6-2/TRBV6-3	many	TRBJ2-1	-	CASSWVGRYNEQFF	TGTGCCAGCAGTTGGGTGGGAAGGTACAATGAGCAGTTCTTC
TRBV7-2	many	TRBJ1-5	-	CASSLNPSGQPQHF	TGTGCCAGCAGCTTAAATCCGTCGGGTCAGCCCCAGCATTTT
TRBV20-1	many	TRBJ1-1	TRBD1	CSATQGVEAFF	TGCAGTGCTACGCAGGGGGTCGAGGCTTTCTTT
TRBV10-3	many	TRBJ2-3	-	CAITPDRGSGTDTQYF	TGTGCCATCACACCGGATAGGGGGAGTGGCACAGATACGCAGTATTTT
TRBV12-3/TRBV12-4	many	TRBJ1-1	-	CASSSPSTARKEAFF	TGTGCCAGCAGTTCCCCCTCGACAGCCCGGAAGGAAGCTTTCTTT
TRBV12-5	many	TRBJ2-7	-	CASRSGSTYEQYF	TGTGCTAGTCGATCCGGGAGCACCTACGAGCAGTACTTC
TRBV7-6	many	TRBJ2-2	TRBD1	CASSLLGTGNTGELFF	TGTGCCAGCAGCTTACTAGGGACAGGGAACACCGGGGAGCTGTTTTTT
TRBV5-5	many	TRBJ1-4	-	CASSRTTTNEKLFF	TGTGCCAGCAGCAGGACCACAACTAATGAAAAACTGTTTTTT
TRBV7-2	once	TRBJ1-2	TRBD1	CASSPGTDGGGYTF	TGTGCCAGCAGCCCCGGGACAGATGGGGGCGGCTACACCTTC
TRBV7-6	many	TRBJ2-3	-	CASSPQAATSTDTQYF	TGTGCCAGCAGCCCCCAGGCGGCAACTAGCACAGATACGCAGTATTTT
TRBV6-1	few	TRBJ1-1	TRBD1	CASILPGQGYTEAFF	TGTGCCAGCATTCTACCGGGACAGGGTTACACTGAAGCTTTCTTT
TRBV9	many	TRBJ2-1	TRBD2	CASSVEVGLVNNEQFF	TGTGCCAGCAGCGTCGAAGTAGGACTAGTCAACAATGAGCAGTTCTTC
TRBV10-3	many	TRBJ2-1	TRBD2	CAITGTSGTSYNEQFF	TGTGCCATCACCGGTACTAGCGGGACCTCCTACAATGAGCAGTTCTTC
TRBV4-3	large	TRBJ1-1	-	CASSQPGGAEAFF	TGCGCCAGCAGCCAACCCGGGGGTGCCGAAGCTTTCTTT
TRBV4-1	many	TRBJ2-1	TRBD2	CASSPRTSANTYNEQFF	TGCGCCAGCAGCCCGAGGACTAGCGCCAATACCTACAATGAGCAGTTCTTC
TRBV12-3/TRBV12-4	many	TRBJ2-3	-	CASSLELMRDTDTQYF	TGTGCCAGCAGTTTAGAGTTAATGAGGGACACAGATACGCAGTATTTT
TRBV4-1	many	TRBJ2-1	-	CASSPPNRINEQFF	TGCGCCAGCAGCCCCCCGAACAGGATCAATGAGCAGTTCTTC
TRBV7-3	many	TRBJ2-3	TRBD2	CASSLSGAGGGPDTQYF	TGTGCCAGCAGCCTTTCAGGGGCGGGGGGAGGCCCCGATACGCAGTATTTT
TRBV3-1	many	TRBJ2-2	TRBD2	CASSPKETSGPGGTGELFF	TGTGCCAGCAGCCCGAAAGAGACTAGCGGGCCGGGAGGCACCGGGGAGCTGTTTTTT
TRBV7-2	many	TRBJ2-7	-	CASSLLAAYEQYF	TGTGCCAGCAGCTTATTAGCGGCCTACGAGCAGTACTTC
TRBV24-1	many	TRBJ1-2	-	CATSGGQEDSYGYTF	TGTGCCACCAGTGGGGGGCAAGAGGACAGCTATGGCTACACCTTC
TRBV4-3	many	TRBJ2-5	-	CASSQDFGYQETQYF	TGCGCCAGCAGCCAAGATTTCGGCTACCAAGAGACCCAGTACTTC
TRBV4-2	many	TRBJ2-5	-	CASSQGGDQETQYF	TGTGCCAGCAGCCAAGGGGGCGACCAAGAGACCCAGTACTTC
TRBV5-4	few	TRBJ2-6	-	CASSLGQVAGANVLTF	TGTGCCAGCAGCTTGGGACAGGTAGCTGGGGCCAACGTCCTGACTTTC
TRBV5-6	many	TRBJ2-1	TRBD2	CASSDDWRGIYNEQFF	TGTGCCAGCAGCGACGACTGGCGGGGGATCTACAATGAGCAGTTCTTC
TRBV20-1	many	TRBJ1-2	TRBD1	CSAPGQGHYGYTF	TGCAGTGCTCCGGGACAGGGACACTATGGCTACACCTTC
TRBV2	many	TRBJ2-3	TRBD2	CASSEASAGGPIGSTDTQYF	TGTGCCAGCAGTGAAGCATCAGCGGGGGGGCCAATTGGAAGCACAGATACGCAGTATTTT
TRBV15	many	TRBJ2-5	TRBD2	CATSRDAGGPETQYF	TGTGCCACCAGCAGAGATGCGGGAGGGCCAGAGACCCAGTACTTC
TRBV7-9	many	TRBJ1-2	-	CASTLGGAANYGYTF	TGTGCCAGCACCCTAGGGGGGGCAGCTAACTATGGCTACACCTTC
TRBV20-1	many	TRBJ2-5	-	CSASRTGQETQYF	TGCAGTGCTTCCCGGACTGGCCAAGAGACCCAGTACTTC
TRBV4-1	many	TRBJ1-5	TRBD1	CASSPPWDRGRDGNQPQHF	TGCGCCAGCAGCCCCCCATGGGACAGGGGCCGGGATGGCAATCAGCCCCAGCATTTT
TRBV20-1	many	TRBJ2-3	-	CSADLSSFGVGTDTQYF	TGCAGTGCTGATCTTAGTTCGTTCGGGGTGGGCACAGATACGCAGTATTTT
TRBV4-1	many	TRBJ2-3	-	CASSRSITDTQYF	TGCGCCAGCAGCCGATCTATTACAGATACGCAGTATTTT
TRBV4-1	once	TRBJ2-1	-	CASSQANRDRLLF	TGCGCCAGCAGCCAGGCTAATCGGGACCGTCTGCTCTTC
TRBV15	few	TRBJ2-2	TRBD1	CATSSGQGDTGELFF	TGTGCCACCAGCAGTGGACAGGGGGACACCGGGGAGCTGTTTTTT
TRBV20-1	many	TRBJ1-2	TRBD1	CSVPTGGHGYTF	TGCAGTGTTCCGACAGGGGGCCATGGCTACACCTTC
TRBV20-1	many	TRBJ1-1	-	CSARDGRGLNTEAFF	TGCAGTGCTAGAGATGGCCGGGGGTTGAACACTGAAGCTTTCTTT
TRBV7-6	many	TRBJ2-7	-	CASSDLPPSSATYEQYF	TGTGCCAGCAGCGATCTTCCGCCCAGCTCAGCGACCTACGAGCAGTACTTC
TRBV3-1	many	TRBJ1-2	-	CASSQDLARVSGYTF	TGTGCCAGCAGCCAAGATCTAGCCAGGGTGAGTGGCTACACCTTC
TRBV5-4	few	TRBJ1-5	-	CASSKGTEINQPQHF	TGTGCCAGCAGCAAGGGGACGGAGATCAATCAGCCCCAGCATTTT
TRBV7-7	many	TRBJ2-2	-	CASSLDTTGELFF	TGTGCTAGCAGCTTGGACACCACCGGGGAGCTGTTTTTT
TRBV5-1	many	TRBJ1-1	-	CASSLSAGWPVAFF	TGCGCCAGCAGCTTGTCGGCAGGGTGGCCTGTGGCTTTCTTT
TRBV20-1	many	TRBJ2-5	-	CSAFRLAETQYF	TGCAGTGCTTTCCGATTGGCGGAGACCCAGTACTTC
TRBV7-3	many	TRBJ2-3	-	CASSLPPVHTQYF	TGTGCCAGCAGCTTACCTCCGGTCCACACGCAGTATTTT
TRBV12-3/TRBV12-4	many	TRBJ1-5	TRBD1	CASRAPPGTGISNQPQHF	TGTGCCAGCAGAGCACCACCCGGGACAGGGATTAGCAATCAGCCCCAGCATTTT
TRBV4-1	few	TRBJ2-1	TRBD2	CASSQVPSGSLNNEQFF	TGCGCCAGCAGCCAAGTTCCTAGCGGGAGCTTGAACAATGAGCAGTTCTTC
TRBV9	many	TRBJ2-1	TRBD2	CASSVALTSSGGPNEQFF	TGTGCCAGCAGCGTAGCCCTGACTAGTAGCGGGGGGCCCAATGAGCAGTTCTTC
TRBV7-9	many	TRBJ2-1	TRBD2	CASSLGWGLAGMKVNEQFF	TGTGCCAGCAGCTTAGGGTGGGGACTAGCGGGGATGAAGGTCAATGAGCAGTTCTTC
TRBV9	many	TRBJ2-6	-	CASSVADKRPGANVLTF	TGTGCCAGCAGCGTGGCCGACAAGAGGCCTGGGGCCAACGTCCTGACTTTC
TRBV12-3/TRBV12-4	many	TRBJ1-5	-	CASSLEGLEGQPQHF	TGTGCCAGCAGTTTGGAGGGGTTGGAGGGTCAGCCCCAGCATTTT
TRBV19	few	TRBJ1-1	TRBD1	CASSTYRGNTEAFF	TGTGCCAGTTCGACTTACAGGGGGAACACTGAAGCTTTCTTT
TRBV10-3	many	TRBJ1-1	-	CAISPIPRRGNTEAFF	TGTGCCATCAGTCCTATCCCCCGACGGGGGAACACTGAAGCTTTCTTT
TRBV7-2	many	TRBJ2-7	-	CASSLAPGLEEQYF	TGTGCCAGCAGCTTAGCACCAGGCCTAGAGGAGCAGTACTTC
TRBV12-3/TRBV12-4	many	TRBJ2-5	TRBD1	CASTIQGRETQYF	TGTGCCAGCACCATACAGGGGAGAGAGACCCAGTACTTC